This passage covers 8 T cell receptor beta chains from one sample sequenced in a study of Ad26.COV2.S vaccination and SARS-CoV-2 variants. Repertoires were generated with immunoSEQ multiplex PCR, while TCRdb's copy carries only in-frame clones and drops some. Of roughly 680,000 clones in the sample, more than 80% were seen once. The treatment was: roughly 20 received Ad26.COV2.S at low or high dose, single or two shots; about 5 received placebo; per-sample allocation not given. At day 63 after the first vaccine or placebo injection, samples were drawn. Sequencing was performed on peripheral blood, taken in a trial of Ad26.COV2.S vaccine versus placebo. These TCRs come from a person aged 18-60 years who received the Ad26.COV2.S COVID-19 vaccine or a placebo.

The V and J genes are TRBV7-8 and TRBJ1-4, with 11 bases that match TRBD1. CDR1 SGHVS and CDR2 FQNEAQ come from the germline V gene. The V segment lost 5 bases and the J segment 3 bases; nucleotides outside the gene matches: 8. This CDR3 spans 17 amino acids. DNA of the CDR3: TGTGCCAGCAGCACGGACAGGGGGCAATATCCTAATGAAAAACTGTTTTTT. It yields the protein CASSTDRGQYPNEKLFF. The entire variable domain, with the rest obtained from reference TRBV7-8 and TRBJ1-4, is as follows: GAGVSQSPRYKVAKRGQDVALRCDPISGHVSLFWYQQALGQGPEFLTYFQNEAQLDKSGLPSDRFFAERPEGSVSTLKIQRTQQEDSAVYLCASSTDRGQYPNEKLFFGSGTQLSVL.

The chain employs TRBV5-1 and TRBJ2-1, with D possibly TRBD2 on 6 matching bases. The CDR3 consists of 15 residues. V dropped 4 bases and J dropped 2 bases, with 13 bases sitting between them. Germline CDR1 reads SGHRS; CDR2 reads YFSETQ. The CDR3 DNA is TGCGCCAGCAGCCTGGGGGAGGCACCCTACAATGAGCAGTTCTTC. Protein sequence: CASSLGEAPYNEQFF. Using reference TRBV5-1 and TRBJ2-1 for the parts outside the CDR3, the full variable domain is KAGVTQTPRYLIKTRGQQVTLSCSPISGHRSVSWYQQTPGQGLQFLFEYFSETQRNKGNFPGRFSGRQFSNSRSEMNVSTLELGDSALYLCASSLGEAPYNEQFFGPGTRLTVL.

This clone has just one count. This chain links TRBV7-9 with TRBJ2-5; weak D call: TRBD2 (6 bases). CDR1 is SEHNR and CDR2 is FQNEAQ in the germline V gene (reference sequence). V was trimmed by 3 bases and J by 1 base, leaving 21 bases between them. The CDR3 runs 18 residues. The CDR3 DNA follows: TGTGCCAGCAGCTTGTCCCGGGGCCGCCAAGCGGGCCAAGAGACCCAGTACTTC. Protein product: CASSLSRGRQAGQETQYF.

The rearrangement uses TRBV29-1 and TRBJ1-4, with D possibly TRBD1 on 5 matching bases. With 5 bases removed from V and 7 bases from J, the gap between germline ends came to 17 bases. Germline V CDR1 and CDR2: SQVTM, ANQGSEA. The CDR3 runs to 14 residues. CDR3 protein: CSVRDDSLGEKLFF. In DNA, the CDR3 is TGCAGCGTTAGGGACGACAGTCTAGGTGAAAAACTGTTTTTT.

This rearrangement joins TRBV5-1 to TRBJ1-1, with a weak D call TRBD1 (5 bases). The germline gives CDR1 SGHRS, CDR2 YFSETQ. The CDR3 runs to 16 residues. The ends were cut back, 7 bases at V and 0 bases at J, with 19 bases in the middle. The CDR3 coding sequence is TGCGCCAGCTCCCGACCCGGGACGGTCATGAACACTGAAGCTTTCTTT. Translating gives CASSRPGTVMNTEAFF. Combining the CDR3 with reference TRBV5-1 and TRBJ1-1 gives the whole variable domain KAGVTQTPRYLIKTRGQQVTLSCSPISGHRSVSWYQQTPGQGLQFLFEYFSETQRNKGNFPGRFSGRQFSNSRSEMNVSTLELGDSALYLCASSRPGTVMNTEAFFGQGTRLTVV.

The genes are TRBV6-4 and TRBJ1-2; D remains ambiguous. Deletions cut 6 bases from V and 1 base from J, with 15 bases between. CDR3 length equals 15 residues. Germline-derived CDR1 and CDR2 are MRHNA and SNTAGT. The CDR3 loop is CASRAHSNINYGYTF. Here the CDR3 DNA reads TGTGCCAGCAGAGCCCACAGTAATATTAACTATGGCTACACCTTC.

The chain links TRBV19 to TRBJ2-5, with 8 nucleotides matching TRBD1. Germline trimming cut 5 bases from V and 3 bases from J; bases unmatched to any gene: 11. CDR3 length: 16 amino acids. Germline CDR1 reads LNHDA; CDR2 reads SQIVND (reference sequence). CDR3 in amino acids: CASSPRTGSMKETQYF. The CDR3, as DNA: TGTGCCAGTAGTCCCCGGACAGGGTCGATGAAAGAGACCCAGTACTTC.

This rearrangement joins TRBV6-5 to TRBJ1-1, with D possibly being TRBD1 (6 bases). From germline, CDR1 is MNHEY and CDR2 SVGAGI. CDR3 length equals 15 residues. Between the trimmed V and J ends, which lost 4 bases and 5 bases, there was a span of 17 bases. The CDR3, as DNA: TGTGCCAGCAGTTTTCGACAGGCCTTAAGGACTGAAGCTTTCTTT. It yields the protein CASSFRQALRTEAFF.